These 18 T cell receptor beta chains were sequenced from one sample in a study of blood T cell repertoires in COVID-19. TCRdb's table, derived via immunoSEQ multiplex PCR, lists solely in-frame clones and lacks some. There are 72,000 or so clones in the sample; roughly 89% occur only once, and 1.1% to 1.5% lies in the top ten. Sequenced: peripheral blood. Receptor source: a man aged 60 to 75 with acute or convalescent COVID-19.

V gene TRBV7-9 combines with J gene TRBJ2-7; unclear D gene. V was pared by 4 bases and J by 2 bases, with 12 bases between. This CDR3 has 14 residues. The germline CDR1 and CDR2 sequences are SEHNR and FQNEAQ (reference sequence). CDR3 in DNA: TGTGCCAGCAGCTCCGGTTTGCCGACCTACGAGCAGTACTTC. This gives the protein CASSSGLPTYEQYF.

This clone was recorded a few times. The chain has TRBV4-1 and TRBJ2-7; 7 bases line up with TRBD1. Germline V gives CDR1 MGHRA, CDR2 YSYEKL. There are 13 residues in the CDR3. V lost 2 bases and J lost 7; bases outside the gene matches: 5. CDR3 residues: CASSQNRGGEQYF. Written as DNA, the CDR3 is TGCGCCAGCAGCCAAAACAGGGGTGGGGAGCAGTACTTC.

The chain has TRBV2 and TRBJ2-6; D remains ambiguous. Germline V gives CDR1 SNHLY, CDR2 FYNNEI. The CDR3 has 14 amino acids. Trimming shortened V by 7 bases and J by 0 bases, and 7 bases separated the two germline ends. This CDR3 reads CASTTDSGANVLTF. The CDR3 nucleotides are TGTGCCAGCACGACTGACTCTGGGGCCAACGTCCTGACTTTC.

This chain links TRBV18 with TRBJ2-7, with TRBD2 as a possible D gene (5 bases). V was trimmed by 3 bases and J by 4 bases, leaving 10 bases between them. CDR1 is KGHSH and CDR2 is LQKENI in the germline V gene. The CDR3 length is 13 residues. CDR3 sequence: CASSPEGLYEQYF. The CDR3 nucleotides read TGTGCCAGCTCACCCGAGGGTCTGTACGAGCAGTACTTC.

The chain recombines TRBV21-1 with TRBJ1-3; TRBD1 reflects the table's D call only, with no check against the DNA. TRBV21-1 is noted as a pseudogene. CDR3 length: 14 residues. CDR3 coding DNA: TGTGCCAGCACCACCGGGACAGGGGGAAACACCATATATTTT. Protein sequence: CASTTGTGGNTIYF.

The sample holds one count of this clone. V is TRBV19 and J is TRBJ1-3, with 8 bases that match TRBD1. The V and J ends lost 5 bases and 0 bases, in that order; junction bases with no gene match: 3. This CDR3 is built from 15 residues. CDR1 and CDR2 from the germline V gene are LNHDA and SQIVND (reference sequence). DNA for the CDR3: TGTGCCAGTAGTCGACAGGGGAGCTCTGGAAACACCATATATTTT. Translated, it gives CASSRQGSSGNTIYF.

The chain joins TRBV27 to TRBJ2-1, with TRBD1 matching 8 bases. Germline V lookup: CDR1 MNHEY, CDR2 SMNVEV (reference sequence). Trimming cost V 4 bases and J 0 bases; bases outside gene matches: 2. This CDR3 is built from 15 residues. This CDR3 reads CASSSDRGSYNEQFF. In DNA, the CDR3 is TGTGCCAGCAGTTCCGACAGGGGCTCCTACAATGAGCAGTTCTTC.

The rearrangement joins TRBV27 to TRBJ2-7; D call uncertain. With 3 bases removed from V and 0 bases from J, the gap between germline ends came to 9 bases. Germline-derived CDR1 and CDR2 are MNHEY and SMNVEV (reference sequence). This CDR3 has 14 residues. CDR3 region: CASSFNSFSYEQYF. For the CDR3, the DNA is TGTGCCAGCAGTTTTAACAGCTTCTCCTACGAGCAGTACTTC.

This rearrangement joins TRBV7-9 to TRBJ2-4; 7 bases match TRBD2. The CDR3 sequence is 14 residues long. J gave up 1 base and V 5 bases, and 2 bases lay outside the gene matches. Germline CDR1 is SEHNR and CDR2 is FQNEAQ (reference sequence). CDR3: CASSLSGAKNIQYF. CDR3 DNA: TGTGCCAGCAGCCTTAGCGGGGCCAAAAACATTCAGTACTTC.

The genes are TRBV5-1 and TRBJ2-3; maybe TRBD1 (5 bases). Per germline, CDR1 SGHRS and CDR2 YFSETQ. V dropped 4 bases and J dropped 4 bases, with 19 bases sitting between them. The CDR3 runs 16 residues. Written as DNA, the CDR3 is TGCGCCAGCAGCACCATCATGGGGCAGGGCTCAGATACGCAGTATTTT. Its protein product is CASSTIMGQGSDTQYF.

Within the sample, this clone is medium-sized. This chain uses TRBV10-2 with TRBJ2-2, with TRBD2 matching over 8 bases. Germline V gene data show CDR1 as WSHSY and CDR2 as SAAADI. Trimming cost V 2 bases and J 6 bases; bases outside gene matches: 2. The CDR3 extends over 14 amino acids. Here the CDR3 DNA reads TGCGCCAGCAGTGAGGCGGGGGGCGCCGGGGAGCTGTTTTTT. Amino acids: CASSEAGGAGELFF.

V gene TRBV25-1 combines with J gene TRBJ2-1, with 9 bases identical to TRBD1. Trimming took 1 base from V and 5 from J; bases not matched to a gene: 0. The CDR3 totals 14 residues. Germline CDR1 is MGHDK and CDR2 is SYGVNS. This chain's CDR3 is CASSEWDRDNEQFF. CDR3 DNA sequence: TGTGCCAGCAGTGAATGGGACAGGGACAATGAGCAGTTCTTC.

V and J are TRBV5-1 and TRBJ2-2; D call uncertain. V dropped 0 bases and J dropped 13 bases, with 10 bases sitting between them. The CDR3 runs to 12 residues. Germline V gene data show CDR1 as SGHRS and CDR2 as YFSETQ. CDR3 region: CASSLAGSGLFF. The CDR3 region has the DNA TGCGCCAGCAGCTTGGCCGGGTCCGGGCTGTTTTTT.

The chain recombines TRBV7-3 with TRBJ2-5, with 7 bases that match TRBD2. This CDR3 spans 14 amino acids. J lost 5 bases, V lost 5 bases, and 8 bases had no gene match. Germline V gene sequence: CDR1 SGHTA, CDR2 FQGTGA. DNA of the CDR3: TGTGCCAGCAGCCCTTCCGGGGGGTTCGAGACCCAGTACTTC. Protein sequence: CASSPSGGFETQYF.

The rearrangement uses TRBV19 and TRBJ1-2; D is possibly TRBD1 (5 bases). The CDR3 extends over 14 amino acids. The germline V and J ends were trimmed by 3 bases and 3 bases, with 11 bases remaining between them. Germline V gene lookup returns CDR1 LNHDA and CDR2 SQIVND (reference sequence). The CDR3 sequence: CASSIRGWDYGYTF. In DNA form, the CDR3 reads TGTGCCAGTAGTATTAGGGGCTGGGACTATGGCTACACCTTC.

The V and J genes are TRBV11-1 and TRBJ1-3, with 8 positions matching TRBD1. This CDR3 comprises 16 residues. The germline CDR1 and CDR2 sequences are SGHAT and FQDESV (reference sequence). The J segment lost 0 bases and the V segment lost 5 bases, leaving 6 bases of the junction unmatched. CDR3 residues: CASSHGQGASGNTIYF. The CDR3 DNA sequence: TGTGCCAGCAGCCATGGACAGGGAGCCTCTGGAAACACCATATATTTT.

The chain has TRBV7-2 and TRBJ2-5; the match to TRBD2 covers 8 bases. Germline loops: CDR1 SGHTA, CDR2 FQGNSA. After removal of 1 base from V and 5 bases from J, the junction contained 3 bases not matched to a gene. This CDR3 contains 14 residues. The CDR3 region is CASSLDGGVETQYF. CDR3 sequence (DNA): TGTGCCAGCAGCTTAGACGGGGGGGTGGAGACCCAGTACTTC. The variable domain in full, with the rest retrieved from reference TRBV7-2 and TRBJ2-5, is GAGVSQSPSNKVTEKGKDVELRCDPISGHTALYWYRQSLGQGLEFLIYFQGNSAPDKSGLPSDRFSAERTGGSVSTLTIQRTQQEDSAVYLCASSLDGGVETQYFGPGTRLLVL.

CDR3 sequence (DNA): TGCGCCAGCAGCTTGGAGGGCGGGGCGAGCTCCTACAATGAGCAGTTCTTC. This codes for CASSLEGGASSYNEQFF. This chain uses TRBV5-1 with TRBJ2-1; a possible D gene is TRBD2 (6 bases). This CDR3 has 17 amino acids. Trimming removed 0 bases at V and 0 bases at J, with 13 bases between. Germline V gene sequence: CDR1 SGHRS, CDR2 YFSETQ.